The 11 T cell receptor beta chains reported below all come from one sample, sequenced in a study of post-analysis software for immune sequencing data (dated by TCRdb to about 2015). For these receptors, no antigen is known. Library method: PCR. TCRdb lists the instrument as Illumina HiSeq 2500. Unique molecular identifiers were incorporated into TCR beta cDNA libraries to reduce PCR and sequencing biases. TCRdb reprocessing: public reads trimmed at Q25 with fastp, clones called with MiXCR, in-frame beta chains kept. Rows with a matching CDR3 protein are joined into one entry that keeps the most common DNA and genes. This sample is represented by some 890,000 distinct CDR3 sequences; roughly half of them were singletons. Of the sample, approximately 4.4% falls within the top ten clones. Here is what the overall study found, with its caveats: Significantly higher frequencies in patients than in controls were found for five or six TRBV segments, including TRBV5-6, TRBV5-1 and TRBV20-1.

Sequencing was carried out using blood. These receptors were collected from a girl aged 10-17 years with multiple sclerosis.

The chain combines TRBV5-1 with TRBJ2-7; D is tentatively TRBD1 or TRBD2 (5 bases each). The DNA matches TRBJ2-1 better at its end, which makes the J call doubtful. CDR1 SGHRS and CDR2 YFSETQ come from the germline V gene. The length of the CDR3 is 14 residues. The CDR3 spells CASSLVSWGNEQFF. CDR3 nucleotide sequence: TGCGCCAGCAGCTTGGTTTCTTGGGGGAATGAGCAGTTCTTC.

The gene calls are TRBV4-1 and TRBJ2-4, with D maybe TRBD2 (5 bases). The V gene lost 0 bases and the J gene lost 0 bases, with 15 bases spanning the gap. Per germline, CDR1 MGHRA and CDR2 YSYEKL. The CDR3 runs 18 residues. The CDR3 DNA is TGCGCCAGCAGCCAAGAGCATACGGACTCCTTAGCCAAAAACATTCAGTACTTC. This gives the protein CASSQEHTDSLAKNIQYF.

This rearrangement joins TRBV6-5 to TRBJ1-1; D is possibly TRBD1 (5 bases). Germline lookup yields CDR1 MNHEY and CDR2 SVGAGI. Trimming removed 4 bases from V and 3 bases from J, with 15 bases in between. The CDR3 runs to 15 residues. DNA for the CDR3: TGTGCCAGCAGTTTCGCCGGGGGTAGGGACACTGAAGCTTTCTTT. Its translation: CASSFAGGRDTEAFF.

This chain links TRBV10-2 with TRBJ2-1; no clear D gene. Per germline, CDR1 WSHSY and CDR2 SAAADI. There are 14 residues in the CDR3. V was shortened by 2 bases and J by 3 bases, with 8 bases between the two germline ends. CDR3 nucleotide sequence: TGCGCCAGCAGTGAGACGAACAGCTACAATGAGCAGTTCTTC. This translates into CASSETNSYNEQFF.

The chain carries TRBV2 and TRBJ2-7, with D perhaps matching TRBD2 (5 bases). V was trimmed by 9 bases and J by 5 bases, leaving 11 bases between them. The germline V gene has CDR1 SNHLY and CDR2 FYNNEI. The length of the CDR3 is 11 residues. The CDR3 DNA is TGTGCCAGTAAGGGAGATCACGAGCAGTACTTC. This encodes CASKGDHEQYF.

This clonotype has only one observation. The chain is built from TRBV9 and TRBJ2-1; D unclear. CDR3 length: 13 amino acids. The germline CDR1 and CDR2 sequences are SGDLS and YYNGEE. V shed 3 bases and J shed 8 bases, with 12 bases lying between them. The CDR3 loop reads CASSDPLYHEQFF. In nucleotides, the CDR3 is TGTGCCAGCAGCGATCCTTTGTACCATGAGCAGTTCTTC.

The chain couples TRBV4-1 to TRBJ2-1, with 7 nucleotides matching TRBD2. Unmatched junction bases numbered 7, after V lost 7 bases and J lost 7 bases. Germline CDR1 reads MGHRA; CDR2 reads YSYEKL. The CDR3 runs to 13 residues. Here the CDR3 DNA reads TGCGCCAGCACCCCAATGGGGGGGAATGAGCAGTTCTTC. It is translated as CASTPMGGNEQFF.

This clonotype has a handful of counts. V and J are TRBV29-1 and TRBJ1-1; D uncertain. This CDR3 has 12 amino acids. Trimming removed 2 bases at V and 4 bases at J, with 8 bases between. Germline V gene lookup returns CDR1 SQVTM and CDR2 ANQGSEA. The CDR3 reads CSVERWGTEAFF. The CDR3 DNA sequence: TGCAGCGTTGAAAGATGGGGCACTGAAGCTTTCTTT.

This clonotype occurred a few times. The gene calls are TRBV5-1 and TRBJ2-5; tentatively, D is TRBD2 (5 bases). The CDR3 is 13 amino acids. Trimming cost V 2 bases and J 5 bases, with 10 bases left between them. The germline V gene has CDR1 SGHRS and CDR2 YFSETQ. CDR3: CASSLSSGETQYF. The DNA of the CDR3 is TGCGCCAGCAGCTTAAGCAGCGGTGAGACCCAGTACTTC.

There are a few counts of this clonotype. The chain is built from TRBV20-1 and TRBJ1-1; 7 nucleotides align to TRBD1. The length of the CDR3 is 13 residues. V was pared by 3 bases and J by 5 bases, with 6 bases of the junction left unmatched. Per the germline V gene, CDR1 is DFQATT and CDR2 is SNEGSKA (reference sequence). This chain's CDR3 is CSASHRGKTEAFF. The CDR3 bases are TGCAGTGCTAGTCACAGGGGAAAAACTGAAGCTTTCTTT.

V and J are TRBV29-1 and TRBJ1-1; 9 bases are a match to TRBD1. Trimming cost V 3 bases and J 6 bases; bases outside gene matches: 8. Germline assignment: CDR1 SQVTM and CDR2 ANQGSEA. This CDR3 is built from 14 residues. CDR3: CSVEVQGAMSEAFF. DNA of the CDR3: TGCAGCGTTGAGGTACAGGGGGCAATGTCTGAAGCTTTCTTT.